This note documents a single T cell receptor beta chain sequence. The table came from immunoSEQ multiplex PCR; TCRdb's copy has only in-frame clones and leaves some out. The sample yields about 120,000 clones, roughly 90% seen once. These data come from a study of T cell responses to AZD1222 COVID-19 vaccine. Germline V gene lookup returns CDR1 LNHDA and CDR2 SQIVND (reference sequence). V shed 6 bases, J shed 0 bases, and the junction held 11 bases outside the gene matches. This CDR3 has 17 amino acids. This sequence originates from an adult in good health. The rearrangement links TRBV19 to TRBJ1-2; 9 bases match TRBD1. Sequenced material: peripheral blood, taken on day 0 of AZD1222 vaccination. The CDR3 loop reads CASSTQGAPDPNYGYTF. The DNA for the CDR3 is TGTGCCAGTAGCACACAGGGGGCCCCAGACCCTAACTATGGCTACACCTTC.